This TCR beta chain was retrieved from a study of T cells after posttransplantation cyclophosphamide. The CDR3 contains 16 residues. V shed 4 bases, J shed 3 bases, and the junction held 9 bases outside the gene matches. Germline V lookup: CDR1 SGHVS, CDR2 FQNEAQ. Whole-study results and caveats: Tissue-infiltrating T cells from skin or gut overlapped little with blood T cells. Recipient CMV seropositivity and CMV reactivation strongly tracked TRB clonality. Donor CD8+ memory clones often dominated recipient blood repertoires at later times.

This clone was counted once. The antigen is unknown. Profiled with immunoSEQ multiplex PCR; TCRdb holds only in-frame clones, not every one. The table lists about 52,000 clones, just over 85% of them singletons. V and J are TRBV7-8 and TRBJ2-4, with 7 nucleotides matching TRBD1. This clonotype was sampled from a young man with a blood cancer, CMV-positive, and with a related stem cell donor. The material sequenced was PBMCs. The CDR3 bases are TGTGCCAGCAGCTCAGCCGTAGGGACAGTCAAAAACATTCAGTACTTC. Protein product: CASSSAVGTVKNIQYF.